The 17 T cell receptor beta chains in this list originate from one sample, sequenced in a study of T cell responses to AZD1222 COVID-19 vaccine (dated by TCRdb to 2020 to 2022). The library was produced with the immunoSEQ multiplex PCR assay. TCRdb took this table from immuneACCESS and kept in-frame rearrangements with V and J called. Such tables lack part of the clones; where checked against another copy, unresolved V genes explain under half of the gap, and the rest is unexplained. The sample records about 150,000 clones, roughly nine tenths of which are singletons. The top ten clonotypes cover 2.6% of the sample. The time point label for this specimen denotes: baseline before first vaccination. This specimen was peripheral blood, taken on day 0 of AZD1222 vaccination. The receptors shown here come from an adult in good health.

J is TRBJ1-5 and V is TRBV5-5, with 9 bases lining up with TRBD1. CDR1 is SGHKS, CDR2 YYEKEE, per germline (reference sequence). This CDR3 spans 15 amino acids. Trimming took 4 bases from V and 7 from J; bases not matched to a gene: 9. The CDR3 coding sequence is TGTGCCAGCAGCCGGTCCGGGACAGGGTACCAGCCCCAGCATTTT. Protein product: CASSRSGTGYQPQHF. Full variable domain (outside the CDR3, taken from reference TRBV5-5 and TRBJ1-5): DAGVTQSPTHLIKTRGQQVTLRCSPISGHKSVSWYQQVLGQGPQFIFQYYEKEERGRGNFPDRFSARQFPNYSSELNVNALLLGDSALYLCASSRSGTGYQPQHFGDGTRLSIL.

The rearrangement uses TRBV4-1 and TRBJ2-1; tentative D call: TRBD2 (5 bases). V was shortened by 2 bases and J by 0 bases, with 11 bases between the two germline ends. The CDR3 spans 16 residues. CDR1 and CDR2 from the germline V gene are MGHRA and YSYEKL. CDR3 nucleotide sequence: TGCGCCAGCAGCCAACCAAGGACTGCCTCCTACAATGAGCAGTTCTTC. Its protein is CASSQPRTASYNEQFF.

J is TRBJ2-7 and V is TRBV7-8; 14 nucleotides match TRBD2. Germline-derived CDR1 and CDR2 are SGHVS and FQNEAQ. V shed 5 bases, J shed 3 bases, and the junction held 6 bases outside the gene matches. This CDR3 contains 16 residues. The DNA for the CDR3 is TGTGCCAGCAGCGATGGGACTAGCGGGAGAATCTACGAGCAGTACTTC. It yields the protein CASSDGTSGRIYEQYF.

V is TRBV19 and J is TRBJ2-7; TRBD1 matches 8 bases. The ends lost 3 bases at V and 4 bases at J; junction bases unmatched: 8. Germline CDR1 and CDR2: LNHDA and SQIVND (reference sequence). There are 15 residues in the CDR3. The CDR3 DNA reads TGTGCCAGTAGTATTGGTGGGACAGGTCAGTACGAGCAGTACTTC. This sequence encodes CASSIGGTGQYEQYF.

The rearrangement joins TRBV6-5 to TRBJ2-3, with D perhaps assigned TRBD1 or TRBD2 (6 bases each). The CDR3 contains 13 residues. Trimming removed 6 bases from V and 5 bases from J, with 12 bases in between. The germline V gene encodes CDR1 MNHEY and CDR2 SVGAGI. CDR3 bases: TGTGCCAGCAGATGGGGGGCTGGAGATACGCAGTATTTT. Translating gives CASRWGAGDTQYF.

DNA for the CDR3: TGTGCTAGTGGTTTGGTACGGCTAGCGGGATCCGCCTACGAGCAGTACTTC. Translation: CASGLVRLAGSAYEQYF. This chain connects TRBV12-5 to TRBJ2-7; 9 bases map to TRBD2. The CDR3 contains 17 residues. The junction had 8 bases not matched to a gene; V was cut back by 0 bases and J by 2 bases. Germline lookup yields CDR1 LGHNT and CDR2 FRNRAP.

The chain couples TRBV7-9 to TRBJ2-5; unclear D gene. The CDR3 totals 13 residues. CDR1 is SEHNR and CDR2 is FQNEAQ in the germline V gene (reference sequence). The V gene lost 5 bases and the J gene lost 5 bases, with 12 bases spanning the gap. The CDR3 DNA reads TGTGCCAGCAGCCGCCCTCCGGGCGAGACCCAGTACTTC. This sequence encodes CASSRPPGETQYF.

DNA for the CDR3: TGTGCCAGCAGCTTCGGGGGGACAGGGGACTATGGCTACACCTTC. Translation gives CASSFGGTGDYGYTF. V gene TRBV7-8 combines with J gene TRBJ1-2; 10 bases agree with TRBD1. V lost 3 bases to trimming and J lost 3 bases; unmatched junction nucleotides: 4. Germline-derived CDR1 and CDR2 are SGHVS and FQNEAQ. This CDR3 has 15 residues. Based on the CDR3 plus reference TRBV7-8 and TRBJ1-2, the full variable domain is GAGVSQSPRYKVAKRGQDVALRCDPISGHVSLFWYQQALGQGPEFLTYFQNEAQLDKSGLPSDRFFAERPEGSVSTLKIQRTQQEDSAVYLCASSFGGTGDYGYTFGSGTRLTVV.

The rearrangement joins TRBV28 to TRBJ2-7; D possibly corresponds to TRBD2 (5 bases). V was clipped by 9 bases and J by 1 base, with 16 bases between them. The CDR3 is 14 amino acids. Germline CDR1 reads MDHEN; CDR2 reads SYDVKM. The CDR3 here is CASSVAGYSYEQYF. DNA for the CDR3: TGTGCCAGTAGTGTGGCGGGTTATTCCTACGAGCAGTACTTC. Using reference TRBV28 and TRBJ2-7 for the parts outside the CDR3, the full variable domain is DVKVTQSSRYLVKRTGEKVFLECVQDMDHENMFWYRQDPGLGLRLIYFSYDVKMKEKGDIPEGYSVSREKKERFSLILESASTNQTSMYLCASSVAGYSYEQYFGPGTRLTVT.

This clone was found once. This rearrangement joins TRBV5-1 to TRBJ2-2, with TRBD2 matching 9 bases. Germline CDR1 and CDR2: SGHRS and YFSETQ. This CDR3 has 17 residues. The V gene end was trimmed by 7 bases and the J gene end by 5 bases; junction bases not matched to a gene: 15. For the CDR3, the DNA is TGCGCCAGCCGGCTTGTGGCGGGAGGGCCTTTTACCGGGGAGCTGTTTTTT. Translated, it gives CASRLVAGGPFTGELFF.

The chain carries TRBV7-2 and TRBJ1-5; D is ambiguous. This CDR3 has 14 residues. Deletions cut 1 base from V and 3 bases from J, with 7 bases between. CDR1 is SGHTA, CDR2 FQGNSA, per germline. The CDR3 is CASSLGANNQPQHF. The CDR3 nucleotides are TGTGCCAGCAGCTTAGGGGCCAACAATCAGCCCCAGCATTTT. Filled out from reference TRBV7-2 and TRBJ1-5, the complete variable domain reads GAGVSQSPSNKVTEKGKDVELRCDPISGHTALYWYRQSLGQGLEFLIYFQGNSAPDKSGLPSDRFSAERTGGSVSTLTIQRTQQEDSAVYLCASSLGANNQPQHFGDGTRLSIL.

The chain recombines TRBV14 with TRBJ2-1; no clear D gene. With 4 bases removed from V and 8 bases from J, the gap between germline ends came to 21 bases. CDR1 and CDR2 from the germline V gene are SGHDN and FVKESK. The CDR3 has 16 amino acids. For the CDR3, the DNA is TGTGCCAGCAGCCGGGCGACTCGCCTGAGGATGGATGAGCAGTTCTTC. It is translated as CASSRATRLRMDEQFF.

The genes are TRBV5-4 and TRBJ1-4, with D tentatively TRBD1 (6 bases). Trimming shortened V by 2 bases and J by 0 bases, and 11 bases separated the two germline ends. Germline V gene lookup returns CDR1 SGHNT and CDR2 YYREEE (reference sequence). This CDR3 is built from 16 residues. CDR3 residues: CASSFMGHSTNEKLFF. The CDR3, as DNA: TGTGCCAGCAGCTTTATGGGACATTCAACTAATGAAAAACTGTTTTTT.

The chain uses TRBV5-1 and TRBJ1-1; 7 nucleotides align to TRBD1. The CDR3 runs 14 residues. CDR1 and CDR2 from the germline V gene are SGHRS and YFSETQ. J lost 8 bases, V lost 4 bases, and 11 bases had no gene match. CDR3 sequence: CASSPYYGQEEAFF. CDR3 coding DNA: TGCGCCAGCAGCCCGTACTACGGACAGGAAGAAGCTTTCTTT.

Of note for this clone: This same CDR3 is encoded by further DNA sequences in the sample. The chain carries TRBV24-1 and TRBJ1-2; the match to TRBD1 covers 8 bases. J lost 4 bases, V lost 2 bases, and 2 bases had no gene match. The CDR3 covers 14 residues. Germline CDR1 reads KGHDR; CDR2 reads SFDVKD. The CDR3 DNA is TGTGCCACCAGTGATTCCGGGACAGGCTATGGCTACACCTTC. Encoded protein: CATSDSGTGYGYTF.

The chain combines TRBV6-4 with TRBJ1-2, with 9 bases aligning to TRBD1. The V gene end was trimmed by 5 bases and the J gene end by 4 bases; junction bases not matched to a gene: 8. Germline V gene data show CDR1 as MRHNA and CDR2 as SNTAGT. This CDR3 region has 15 residues. As DNA, the CDR3 is TGTGCCAGCAGTCCCGGGACAGGGTTCCCCTATGGCTACACCTTC. This translates into CASSPGTGFPYGYTF.

The genes are TRBV6-5 and TRBJ1-5, with unresolved D. Germline CDR1 reads MNHEY; CDR2 reads SVGAGI. The CDR3 runs 12 residues. The germline V and J ends were trimmed by 7 bases and 4 bases, with 8 bases remaining between them. Written as DNA, the CDR3 is TGTGCCAGCACCAGTCAGAATCAGCCCCAGCATTTT. Translation: CASTSQNQPQHF.